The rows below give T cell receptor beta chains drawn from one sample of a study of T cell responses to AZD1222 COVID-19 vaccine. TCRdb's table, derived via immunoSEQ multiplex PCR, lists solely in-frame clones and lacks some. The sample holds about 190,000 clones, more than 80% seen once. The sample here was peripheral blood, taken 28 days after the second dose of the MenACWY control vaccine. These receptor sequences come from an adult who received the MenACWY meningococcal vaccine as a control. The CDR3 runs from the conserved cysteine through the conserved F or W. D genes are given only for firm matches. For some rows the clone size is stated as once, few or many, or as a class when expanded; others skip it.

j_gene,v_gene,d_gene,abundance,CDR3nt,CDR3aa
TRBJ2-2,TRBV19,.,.,TGTGCCAGTAGTATAGGTGGGACCGGGGAGCTGTTTTTT,CASSIGGTGELFF
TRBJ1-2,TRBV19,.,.,TGTGCCAGTAGTATGCAGGGTAACTATGGCTACACCTTC,CASSMQGNYGYTF
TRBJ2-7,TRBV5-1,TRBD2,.,TGCGCCAGCAGCTTGGAGATAGCGGGAGTTTTCGAGCAGTACTTC,CASSLEIAGVFEQYF
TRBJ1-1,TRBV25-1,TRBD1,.,TGTGCCAGCAGTGATCCCGCAGGGGGCGCGTCTGAAGCTTTCTTT,CASSDPAGGASEAFF
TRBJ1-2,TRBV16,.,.,TGTGCCAGCAGCCAATCGGGTTCAGGCTATGGCTACACCTTC,CASSQSGSGYGYTF
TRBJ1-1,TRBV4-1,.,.,TGCGCCAGCAGCCCCCGGGGGGAGAACACTGAAGCTTTCTTT,CASSPRGENTEAFF
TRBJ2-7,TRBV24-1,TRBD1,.,TGTGCCACCAGCCTCCAGGGGGCGCGCAACGAGCAGTACTTC,CATSLQGARNEQYF
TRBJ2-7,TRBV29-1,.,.,TGCAGCGTCTCGGACGGCGAGCAGTACTTC,CSVSDGEQYF
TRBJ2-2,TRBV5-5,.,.,TGTGCCAGCAGCTTGGCTAGGGCAGCTACGAACACCGGGGAGCTGTTTTTT,CASSLARAATNTGELFF
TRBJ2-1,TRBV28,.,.,TGTGCCAGCAGTTCCCCTCCCGGGGATGAGCAGTTCTTC,CASSSPPGDEQFF
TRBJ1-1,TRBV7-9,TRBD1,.,TGTGCCAGCAGCTTAAGGGAGGGACAGGGTTATACTGAAGCTTTCTTT,CASSLREGQGYTEAFF
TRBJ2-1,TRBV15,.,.,TGTGCCACCAGCAGAGCGGGGTCCAGCTCCTACAATGAGCAGTTCTTC,CATSRAGSSSYNEQFF
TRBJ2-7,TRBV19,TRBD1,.,TGTGCCAGTAGTAACGGACAGGGCGTTAGCTCCTACGAGCAGTACTTC,CASSNGQGVSSYEQYF
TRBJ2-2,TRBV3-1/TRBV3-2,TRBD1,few,TGTGCCAGCAGCCAAGTGTACAGGGGGTCGAGCGGGGAGCTGTTTTTT,CASSQVYRGSSGELFF
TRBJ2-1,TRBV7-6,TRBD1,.,TGTGCCAGCAGCGTAAACAGGGGGGATGAGCAGTTCTTC,CASSVNRGDEQFF
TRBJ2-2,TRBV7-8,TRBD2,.,TGTGCCAGCAGCTTAGAGATAGCACTAGCGCTAAACACCGGGGAGCTGTTTTTT,CASSLEIALALNTGELFF
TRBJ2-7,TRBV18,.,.,TGTGCCAGCTCACCAAATCCCTACGAGCAGTACTTC,CASSPNPYEQYF
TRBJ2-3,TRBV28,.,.,TGTGCCAGCAGTTTGGACCTTTTGCGGTCTAGCACAGATACGCAGTATTTT,CASSLDLLRSSTDTQYF
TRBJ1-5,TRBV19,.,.,TGTGCCAGTAGTAACCCCGCCGAGGCCTGGGGCGTTAGCAATCAGCCCCAGCATTTT,CASSNPAEAWGVSNQPQHF
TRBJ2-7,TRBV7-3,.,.,TGTGCCAGCAGCTTAAGGGGCCTACCCTACGAGCAGTACTTC,CASSLRGLPYEQYF
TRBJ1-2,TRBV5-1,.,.,TGCGCCAGCGGCAACCCCGGGACACACACGAACTATGGCTACACCTTC,CASGNPGTHTNYGYTF
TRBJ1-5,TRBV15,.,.,TGTGCCACCAGCACAACCCCCGGTTGGGTTGGCCAGCCCCAGCATTTT,CATSTTPGWVGQPQHF
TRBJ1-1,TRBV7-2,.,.,TGTGCCAGCAGCTTATTCCACAGATCGAACACTGAAGCTTTCTTT,CASSLFHRSNTEAFF
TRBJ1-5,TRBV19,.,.,TGTGCCAGTAGGGGGGGACCTCTTAGCAATCAGCCCCAGCATTTT,CASRGGPLSNQPQHF
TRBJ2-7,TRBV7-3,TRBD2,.,TGTGCCAGCAGCTTGGCTAGCGGGTCCTACGAGCAGTACTTC,CASSLASGSYEQYF
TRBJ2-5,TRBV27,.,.,TGTGCCAGCAGTTTGGGGGGTGGGTTGGGGGGAGAGACCCAGTACTTC,CASSLGGGLGGETQYF
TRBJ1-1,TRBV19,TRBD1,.,TGTGCCAGTAGTATAGGCTCAGGGGGGCCGGTGGACACTGAAGCTTTCTTT,CASSIGSGGPVDTEAFF
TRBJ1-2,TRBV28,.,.,TGTGCCAGCAGCGTTACGAGCGGCTACACCTTC,CASSVTSGYTF
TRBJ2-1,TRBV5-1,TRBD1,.,TGCGCCAGCAGCTTGGGCGGGACAGGGAGAGGTGAGCAGTTCTTC,CASSLGGTGRGEQFF
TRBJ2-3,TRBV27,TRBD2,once,TGTGCCACCCTAGCGGGAGGGAGACCAGATACGCAGTATTTT,CATLAGGRPDTQYF
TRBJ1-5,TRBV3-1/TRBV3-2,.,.,TGTGCCAGCAGCCAAGAGGCAACGGGGATTCAGCCCCAGCATTTT,CASSQEATGIQPQHF
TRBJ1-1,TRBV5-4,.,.,TGTGCCAGCAGCCCTAGGACAGCGAACACTGAAGCTTTCTTT,CASSPRTANTEAFF
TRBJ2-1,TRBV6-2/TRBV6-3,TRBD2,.,TGTGCCAGCAGTACGGGACTAGCGGGAGAGTTGGTTGAGCAGTTCTTC,CASSTGLAGELVEQFF
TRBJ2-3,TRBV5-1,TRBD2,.,TGCGCCAGCAGCTTGGCCGGGGGGGTTTATCATACGCAGTATTTT,CASSLAGGVYHTQYF
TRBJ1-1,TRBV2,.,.,TGTGCCAGCAGTGAAGCGCTAGGGGTTTGGAACACTGAAGCTTTCTTT,CASSEALGVWNTEAFF
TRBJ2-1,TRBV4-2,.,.,TGTGCCAGCAGCCAAGGGGGATTGGGGACTCTCGATGAGCAGTTCTTC,CASSQGGLGTLDEQFF
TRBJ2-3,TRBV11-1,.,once,TGTGCCAGCAGCTTAGGTCCAAGTACAGATACGCAGTATTTT,CASSLGPSTDTQYF